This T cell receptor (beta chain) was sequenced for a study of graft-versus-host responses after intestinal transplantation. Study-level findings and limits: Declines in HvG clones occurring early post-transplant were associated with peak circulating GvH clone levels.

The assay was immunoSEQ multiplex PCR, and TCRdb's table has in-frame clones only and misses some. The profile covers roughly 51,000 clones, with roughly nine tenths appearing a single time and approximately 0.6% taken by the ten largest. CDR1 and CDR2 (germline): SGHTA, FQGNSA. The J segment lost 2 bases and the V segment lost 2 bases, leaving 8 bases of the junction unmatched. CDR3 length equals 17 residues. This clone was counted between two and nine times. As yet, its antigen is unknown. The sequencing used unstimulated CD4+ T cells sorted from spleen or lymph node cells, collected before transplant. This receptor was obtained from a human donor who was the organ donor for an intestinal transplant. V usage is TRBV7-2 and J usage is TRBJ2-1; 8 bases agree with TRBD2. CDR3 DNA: TGTGCCAGCAGCTTACGATTTACTAGCGGAGCCTACAATGAGCAGTTCTTC. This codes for CASSLRFTSGAYNEQFF.